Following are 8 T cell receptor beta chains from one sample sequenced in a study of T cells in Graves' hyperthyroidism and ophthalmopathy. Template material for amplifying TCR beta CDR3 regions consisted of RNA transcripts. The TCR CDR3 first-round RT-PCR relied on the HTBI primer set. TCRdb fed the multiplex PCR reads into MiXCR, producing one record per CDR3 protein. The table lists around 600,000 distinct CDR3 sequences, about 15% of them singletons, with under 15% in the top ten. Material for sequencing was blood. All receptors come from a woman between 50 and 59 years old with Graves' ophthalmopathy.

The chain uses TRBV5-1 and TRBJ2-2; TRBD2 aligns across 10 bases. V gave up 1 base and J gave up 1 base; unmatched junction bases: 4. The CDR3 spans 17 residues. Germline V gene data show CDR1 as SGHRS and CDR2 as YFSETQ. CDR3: CASSLTSGNLNTGELFF. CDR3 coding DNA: TGCGCCAGCAGCTTGACTAGCGGGAATCTGAACACCGGGGAGCTGTTTTTT.

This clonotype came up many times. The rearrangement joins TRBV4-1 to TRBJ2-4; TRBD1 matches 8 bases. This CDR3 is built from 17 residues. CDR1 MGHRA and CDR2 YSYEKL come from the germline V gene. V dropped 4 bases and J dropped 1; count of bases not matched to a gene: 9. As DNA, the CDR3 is TGCGCCAGCAGCCTAAGCCCAGGGGGCTTTGCCAAAAACATTCAGTACTTC. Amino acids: CASSLSPGGFAKNIQYF.

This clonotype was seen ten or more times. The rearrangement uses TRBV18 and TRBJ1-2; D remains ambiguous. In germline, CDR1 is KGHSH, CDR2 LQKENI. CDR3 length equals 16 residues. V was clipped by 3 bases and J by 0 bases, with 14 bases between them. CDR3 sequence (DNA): TGTGCCAGCTCACCTCTGAGGAGTGTGGCTAACTATGGCTACACCTTC. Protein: CASSPLRSVANYGYTF. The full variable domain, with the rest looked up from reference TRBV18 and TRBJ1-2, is NAGVMQNPRHLVRRRGQEARLRCSPMKGHSHVYWYRQLPEEGLKFMVYLQKENIIDESGMPKERFSAEFPKEGPSILRIQQVVRGDSAAYFCASSPLRSVANYGYTFGSGTRLTVV.

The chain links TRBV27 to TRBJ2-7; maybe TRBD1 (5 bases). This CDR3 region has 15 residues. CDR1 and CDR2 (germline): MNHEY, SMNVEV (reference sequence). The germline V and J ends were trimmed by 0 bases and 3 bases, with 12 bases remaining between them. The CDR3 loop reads CASSLSVRQNYEQYF. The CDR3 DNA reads TGTGCCAGCAGTTTATCGGTTCGACAGAACTACGAGCAGTACTTC.

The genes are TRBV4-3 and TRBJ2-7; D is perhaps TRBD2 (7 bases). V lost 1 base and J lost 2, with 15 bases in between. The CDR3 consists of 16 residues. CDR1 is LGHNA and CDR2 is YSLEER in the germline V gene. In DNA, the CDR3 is TGCGCCAGCAGCCAAGTGTGGCAGGGGACTACCTACGAGCAGTACTTC. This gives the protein CASSQVWQGTTYEQYF.

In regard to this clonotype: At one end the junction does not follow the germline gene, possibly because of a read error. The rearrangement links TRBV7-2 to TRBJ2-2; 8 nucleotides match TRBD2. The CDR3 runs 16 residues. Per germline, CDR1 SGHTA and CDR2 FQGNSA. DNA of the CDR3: TGCGCCAGCAGCTTGGAGAGCGGGAGTTACACCGGGGAGCTGTTTTTT. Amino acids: CASSLESGSYTGELFF.

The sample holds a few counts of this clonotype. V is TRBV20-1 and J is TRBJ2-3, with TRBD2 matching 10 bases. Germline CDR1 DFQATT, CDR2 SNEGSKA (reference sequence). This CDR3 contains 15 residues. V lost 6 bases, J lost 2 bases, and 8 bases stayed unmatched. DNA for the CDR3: TGCAGTGCCCTGGCTAGCGGGAGACCCACAGATACGCAGTATTTT. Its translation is CSALASGRPTDTQYF.

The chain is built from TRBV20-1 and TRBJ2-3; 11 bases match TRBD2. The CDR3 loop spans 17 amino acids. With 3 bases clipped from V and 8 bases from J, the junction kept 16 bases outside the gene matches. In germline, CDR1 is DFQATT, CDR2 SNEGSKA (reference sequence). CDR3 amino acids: CSARGARTSGSFGTQYF. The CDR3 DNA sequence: TGCAGTGCTAGGGGCGCAAGAACTAGCGGGAGTTTTGGTACGCAGTATTTT.